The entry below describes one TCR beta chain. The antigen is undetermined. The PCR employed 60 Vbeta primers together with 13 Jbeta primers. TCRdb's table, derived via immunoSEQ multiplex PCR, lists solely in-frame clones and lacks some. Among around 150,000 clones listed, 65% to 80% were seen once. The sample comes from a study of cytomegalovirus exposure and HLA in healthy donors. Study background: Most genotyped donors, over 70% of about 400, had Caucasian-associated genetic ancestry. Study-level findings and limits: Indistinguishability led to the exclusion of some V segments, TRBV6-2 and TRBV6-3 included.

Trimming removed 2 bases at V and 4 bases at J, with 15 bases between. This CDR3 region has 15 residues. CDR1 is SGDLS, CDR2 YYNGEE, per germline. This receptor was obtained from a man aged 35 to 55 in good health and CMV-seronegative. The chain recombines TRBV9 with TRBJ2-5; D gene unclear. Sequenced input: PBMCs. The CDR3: CASSVRRGIGETQYF. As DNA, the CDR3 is TGTGCCAGCAGCGTTCGTCGTGGCATTGGAGAGACCCAGTACTTC.